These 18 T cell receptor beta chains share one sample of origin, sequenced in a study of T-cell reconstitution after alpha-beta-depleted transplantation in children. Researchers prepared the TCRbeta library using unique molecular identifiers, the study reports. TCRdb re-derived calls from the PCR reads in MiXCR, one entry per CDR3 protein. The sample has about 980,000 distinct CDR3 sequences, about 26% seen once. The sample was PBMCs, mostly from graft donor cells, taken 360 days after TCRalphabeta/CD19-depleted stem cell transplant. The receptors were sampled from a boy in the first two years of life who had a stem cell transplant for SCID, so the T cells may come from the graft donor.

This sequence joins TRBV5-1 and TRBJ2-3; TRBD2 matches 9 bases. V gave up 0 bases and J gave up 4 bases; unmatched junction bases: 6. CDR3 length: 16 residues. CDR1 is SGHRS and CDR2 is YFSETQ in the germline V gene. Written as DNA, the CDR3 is TGCGCCAGCAGCTTGGTGGCGGGGGGGCCCGCAGATACGCAGTATTTT. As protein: CASSLVAGGPADTQYF.

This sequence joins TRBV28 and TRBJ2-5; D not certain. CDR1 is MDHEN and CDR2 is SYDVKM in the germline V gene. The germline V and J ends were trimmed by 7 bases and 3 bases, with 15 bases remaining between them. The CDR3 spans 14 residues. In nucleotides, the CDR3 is TGTGCCAGCACCAAGGTAGGAGCCGAAGAGACCCAGTACTTC. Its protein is CASTKVGAEETQYF.

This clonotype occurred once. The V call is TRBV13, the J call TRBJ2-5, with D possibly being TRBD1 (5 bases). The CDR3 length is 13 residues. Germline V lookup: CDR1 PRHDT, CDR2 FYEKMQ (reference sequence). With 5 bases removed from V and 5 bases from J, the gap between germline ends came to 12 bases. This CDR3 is CASSIREEETQYF. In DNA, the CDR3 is TGTGCCAGCAGCATCAGGGAAGAGGAGACCCAGTACTTC. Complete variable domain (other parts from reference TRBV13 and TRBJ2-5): AAGVIQSPRHLIKEKRETATLKCYPIPRHDTVYWYQQGPGQDPQFLISFYEKMQSDKGSIPDRFSAQQFSDYHSELNMSSLELGDSALYFCASSIREEETQYFGPGTRLLVL.

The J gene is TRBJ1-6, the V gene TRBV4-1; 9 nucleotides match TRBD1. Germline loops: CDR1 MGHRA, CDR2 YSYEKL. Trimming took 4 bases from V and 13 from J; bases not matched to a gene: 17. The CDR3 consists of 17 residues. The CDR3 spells CASSPRDRVTFDVPLHF. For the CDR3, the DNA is TGCGCCAGCAGCCCCCGGGACAGGGTAACTTTTGACGTGCCCCTCCACTTT.

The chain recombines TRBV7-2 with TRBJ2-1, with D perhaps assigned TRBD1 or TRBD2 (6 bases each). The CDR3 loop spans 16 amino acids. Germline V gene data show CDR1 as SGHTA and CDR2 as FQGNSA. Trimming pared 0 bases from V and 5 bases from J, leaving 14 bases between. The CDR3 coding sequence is TGTGCCAGCAGCTTAGCGGGGGCGGGGCTACACAATGAGCAGTTCTTC. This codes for CASSLAGAGLHNEQFF.

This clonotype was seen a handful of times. CDR3 nucleotide sequence: TGTGCCACCAGCAGAGGAGCGGACAGGAATTATAATTCACCCCTCCACTTT. Amino acid sequence: CATSRGADRNYNSPLHF. The chain couples TRBV15 to TRBJ1-6, with TRBD1 identical over 7 bases. Germline assignment: CDR1 LNHNV and CDR2 YYDKDF (reference sequence). V trimming: 1 base; J trimming: 4 bases; junction bases outside the gene matches: 7. The length of the CDR3 is 17 residues.

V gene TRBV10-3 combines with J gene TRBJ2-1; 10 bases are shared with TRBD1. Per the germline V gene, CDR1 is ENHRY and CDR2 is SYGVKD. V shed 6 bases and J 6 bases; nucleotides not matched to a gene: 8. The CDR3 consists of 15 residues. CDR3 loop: CAIRGTGTGVNEQFF. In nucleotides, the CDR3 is TGTGCCATCAGGGGGACGGGGACAGGGGTCAATGAGCAGTTCTTC.

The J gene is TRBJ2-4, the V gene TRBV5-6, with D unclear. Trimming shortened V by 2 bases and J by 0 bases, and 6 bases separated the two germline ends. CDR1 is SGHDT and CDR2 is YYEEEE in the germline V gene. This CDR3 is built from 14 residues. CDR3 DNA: TGTGCCAGCAGCTTCCGCGAAGCCAAAAACATTCAGTACTTC. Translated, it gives CASSFREAKNIQYF.

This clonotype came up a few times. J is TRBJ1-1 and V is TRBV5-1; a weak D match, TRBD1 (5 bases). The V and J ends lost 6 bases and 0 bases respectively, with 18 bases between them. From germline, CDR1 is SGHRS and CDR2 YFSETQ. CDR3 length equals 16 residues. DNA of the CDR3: TGCGCCAGCAAGGAAAGAAGGGGCCAATTGAACACTGAAGCTTTCTTT. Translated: CASKERRGQLNTEAFF.

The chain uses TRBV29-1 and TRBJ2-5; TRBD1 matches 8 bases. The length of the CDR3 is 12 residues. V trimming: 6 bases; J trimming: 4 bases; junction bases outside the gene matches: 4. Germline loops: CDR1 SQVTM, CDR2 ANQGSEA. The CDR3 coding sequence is TGCAGCGTCGAACAGGGGGGAGAGACCCAGTACTTC. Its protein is CSVEQGGETQYF.

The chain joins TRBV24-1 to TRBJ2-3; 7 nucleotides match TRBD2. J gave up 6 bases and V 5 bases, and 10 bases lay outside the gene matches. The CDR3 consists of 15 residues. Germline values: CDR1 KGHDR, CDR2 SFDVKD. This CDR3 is CATSAGRGIADTQYF. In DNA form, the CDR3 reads TGTGCCACCAGTGCGGGGCGGGGGATCGCGGATACGCAGTATTTT.

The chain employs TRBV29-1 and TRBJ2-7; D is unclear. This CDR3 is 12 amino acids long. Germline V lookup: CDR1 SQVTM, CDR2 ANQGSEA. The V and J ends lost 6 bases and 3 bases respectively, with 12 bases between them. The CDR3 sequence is CSVLEYGYEQYF. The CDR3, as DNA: TGCAGCGTCCTAGAATATGGCTACGAGCAGTACTTC.

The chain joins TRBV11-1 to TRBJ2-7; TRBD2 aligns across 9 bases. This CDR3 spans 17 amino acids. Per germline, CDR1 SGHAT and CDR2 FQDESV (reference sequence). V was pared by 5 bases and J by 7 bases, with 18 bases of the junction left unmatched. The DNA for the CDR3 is TGTGCCAGCAGCCCCCTCCAAGGACTAGCGATCCACGGGGAGCAGTACTTC. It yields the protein CASSPLQGLAIHGEQYF.

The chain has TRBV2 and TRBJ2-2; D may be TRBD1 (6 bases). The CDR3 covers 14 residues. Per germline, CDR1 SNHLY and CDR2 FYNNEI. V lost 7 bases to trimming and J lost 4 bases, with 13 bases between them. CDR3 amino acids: CASNNPGATGELFF. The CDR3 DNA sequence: TGTGCCAGCAATAACCCAGGGGCCACCGGGGAGCTGTTTTTT.

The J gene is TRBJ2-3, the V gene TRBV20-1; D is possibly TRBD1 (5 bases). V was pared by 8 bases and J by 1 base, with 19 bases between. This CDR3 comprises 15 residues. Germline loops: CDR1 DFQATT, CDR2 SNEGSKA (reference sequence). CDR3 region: CSIRTWLSGTDTQYF. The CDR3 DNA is TGCAGTATCCGGACATGGCTCTCCGGCACAGATACGCAGTATTTT.

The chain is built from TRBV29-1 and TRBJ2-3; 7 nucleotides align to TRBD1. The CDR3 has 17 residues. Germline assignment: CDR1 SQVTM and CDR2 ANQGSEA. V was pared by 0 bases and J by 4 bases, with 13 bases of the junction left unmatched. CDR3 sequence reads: CSVEDPPEGARPDTQYF. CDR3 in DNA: TGCAGCGTTGAAGACCCTCCCGAGGGGGCGCGTCCAGATACGCAGTATTTT.

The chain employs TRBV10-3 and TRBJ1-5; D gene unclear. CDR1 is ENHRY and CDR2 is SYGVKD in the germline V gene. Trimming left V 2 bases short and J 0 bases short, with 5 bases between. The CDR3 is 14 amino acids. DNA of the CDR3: TGTGCCATCAGTGAGAATTATAGCAATCAGCCCCAGCATTTT. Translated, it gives CAISENYSNQPQHF.

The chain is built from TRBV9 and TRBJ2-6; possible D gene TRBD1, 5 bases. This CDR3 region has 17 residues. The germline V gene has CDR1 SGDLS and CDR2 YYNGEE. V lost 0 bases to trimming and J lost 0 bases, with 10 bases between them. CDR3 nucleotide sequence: TGTGCCAGCAGCGTAGCAGGACATTTCTCTGGGGCCAACGTCCTGACTTTC. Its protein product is CASSVAGHFSGANVLTF.